The clone carrying this TCR beta chain occurred many times. The antigen remains undetermined. This CDR3 has 14 residues. V lost 6 bases and J lost 1; bases outside the gene matches: 5. Germline V gene lookup returns CDR1 SGHRS and CDR2 YFSETQ. The entry originates in a study of T-cell memory formation after mild COVID-19. Background on the study: There were largely donor-specific TCR clusters.

TCRdb itself ran the 5' RACE reads through MiXCR, one entry per CDR3 protein. The sample consists of around 110,000 distinct CDR3 sequences, about 18% of them appearing once. General study points: Contracting CD4+ clones were located mainly in CM and EM, and CD8+ clones in EMRA.

This receptor was obtained from an adult woman who had mild COVID-19 (a few samples of this study predate the infection). Cell type and time point are not known. The sample consisted of PBMCs or a T cell subset sorted from them (not recorded which). V gene TRBV5-1 combines with J gene TRBJ1-1; 8 positions match TRBD1. CDR3 DNA: TGCGCCAGCAAACTACAGGGGGGGAACACTGAAGCTTTCTTT. It translates to CASKLQGGNTEAFF.